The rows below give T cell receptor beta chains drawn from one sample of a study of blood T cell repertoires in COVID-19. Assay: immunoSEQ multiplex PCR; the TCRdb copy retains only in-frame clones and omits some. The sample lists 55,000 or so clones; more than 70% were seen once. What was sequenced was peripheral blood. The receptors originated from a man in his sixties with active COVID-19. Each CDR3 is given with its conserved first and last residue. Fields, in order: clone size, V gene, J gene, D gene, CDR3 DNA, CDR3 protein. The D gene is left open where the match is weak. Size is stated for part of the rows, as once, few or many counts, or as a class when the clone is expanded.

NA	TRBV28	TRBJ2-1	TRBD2	TGTGCCAGCAGTCCCGGGACTAGCGGGAGAAACAATGAGCAGTTCTTC	CASSPGTSGRNNEQFF
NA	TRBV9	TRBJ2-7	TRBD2	TGTGCCAGCAGCGTAGGGACTAGCGGGAGCCTCCTCGTGTACGAGCAGTACTTC	CASSVGTSGSLLVYEQYF
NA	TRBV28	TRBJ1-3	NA	TGTGCCAGCAGTTCCGGGGGGTCTGGAAACACCATATATTTT	CASSSGGSGNTIYF
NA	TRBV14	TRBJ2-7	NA	TGTGCCAGCAGCCTACCGGGCTCGGGGTCCTACGAGCAGTACTTC	CASSLPGSGSYEQYF
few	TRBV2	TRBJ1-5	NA	TGTGCCAGCGGGGAACAGGAGTATCAGCCCCAGCATTTT	CASGEQEYQPQHF
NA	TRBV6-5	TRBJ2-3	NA	TGTGCCAGCAGTCGCTCAGGGGACCCCCCAGATACGCAGTATTTT	CASSRSGDPPDTQYF
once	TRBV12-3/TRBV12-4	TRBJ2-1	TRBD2	TGTGCCAGCATCCACGGACTAGTCAATGAGCAGTTCTTC	CASIHGLVNEQFF
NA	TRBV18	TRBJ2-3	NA	TGTGCCAGCTCACCGGAGGGGCCGACCACAGATACGCAGTATTTT	CASSPEGPTTDTQYF
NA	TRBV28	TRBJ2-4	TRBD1	TGTGCCAGCAGGGAGACAGGGTCTAGGAACATTCAGTACTTC	CASRETGSRNIQYF
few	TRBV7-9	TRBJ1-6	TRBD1	TGTGCCAGCAGCTTGGGACAGGGGTCTTCACCCCTCCACTTT	CASSLGQGSSPLHF
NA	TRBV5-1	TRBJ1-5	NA	TGCGCCAGCAGCTTGGGAGGTACTCAGCCCCAGCATTTT	CASSLGGTQPQHF
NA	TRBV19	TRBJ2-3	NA	TGTGCCAGTAGTATTCAGGGACATAGCACAGATACGCAGTATTTT	CASSIQGHSTDTQYF
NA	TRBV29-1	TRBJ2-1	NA	TGCAGCGTAGACAGGTCCTACAATGAGCAGTTCTTC	CSVDRSYNEQFF
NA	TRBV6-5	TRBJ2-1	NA	TGTGCCAGCAGCCAAACCGGGTACAATGAGCAGTTCTTC	CASSQTGYNEQFF
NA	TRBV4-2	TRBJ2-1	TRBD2	TGTGCCAGCAGCCAGTTAGCGGGAGGAAATGAGCAGTTCTTC	CASSQLAGGNEQFF
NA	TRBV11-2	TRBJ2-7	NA	TGTGCCAGCAGCCCTACCGAATACGAGCAGTACTTC	CASSPTEYEQYF
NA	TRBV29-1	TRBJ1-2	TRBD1	TGCAGCGTTGAATCGACAGGGTATGGCTACACCTTC	CSVESTGYGYTF
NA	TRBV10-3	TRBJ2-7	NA	TGTGCCATCAGTGATGGAGACAGTTCCTACGAGCAGTACTTC	CAISDGDSSYEQYF
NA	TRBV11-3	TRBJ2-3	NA	TGTGCCAGCAGCCCACCTCATTCTTCGACAGGTGGCGCAGATACGCAGTATTTT	CASSPPHSSTGGADTQYF
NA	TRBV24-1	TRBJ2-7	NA	TGTGCCACCAGTGATTTCGGAGGTTTCTCCTACGAGCAGTACTTC	CATSDFGGFSYEQYF
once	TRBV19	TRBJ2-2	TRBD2	TGTGCCAGTAAATCCGGCGGGGGGCTAAGCACCGGGGAGCTGTTTTTT	CASKSGGGLSTGELFF
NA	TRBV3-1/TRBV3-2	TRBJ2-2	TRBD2	TGTGCCAGCAGCGCAGGACTAGCGGGGAGCCGGGAGCTGTTTTTT	CASSAGLAGSRELFF
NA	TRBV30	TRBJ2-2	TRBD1	TGTGCCTGGAGTCTTGGACAGGGGTGGGCCGGGGAGCTGTTTTTT	CAWSLGQGWAGELFF